The sequence of this TCR beta chain was determined in a study of T cell clonotyping in hematopoietic cell transplantation. This CDR3 has 14 residues. With 5 bases removed from V and 1 base from J, the gap between germline ends came to 11 bases. Germline V gene sequence: CDR1 LGHNA, CDR2 YSLEER. The repertoire was sequenced with immunoSEQ multiplex PCR; TCRdb's copy has only in-frame clones and lacks some. The sample includes thousands of clones, about 96% of them seen just once. The chain joins TRBV4-3 to TRBJ1-1, with a tentative D call TRBD1 (6 bases). The TCR originated in a male patient aged 35-50 years who had an allogeneic stem cell transplant from a related donor, so the T cells may come from the graft donor. Some clones in this sample may be carry-over from other donors' samples. The input for sequencing was PBMCs, taken 30 days after allogeneic stem cell transplant. CDR3 protein: CASSDGTTNTEAFF. CDR3 in DNA: TGCGCCAGCAGCGACGGGACAACGAACACTGAAGCTTTCTTT.